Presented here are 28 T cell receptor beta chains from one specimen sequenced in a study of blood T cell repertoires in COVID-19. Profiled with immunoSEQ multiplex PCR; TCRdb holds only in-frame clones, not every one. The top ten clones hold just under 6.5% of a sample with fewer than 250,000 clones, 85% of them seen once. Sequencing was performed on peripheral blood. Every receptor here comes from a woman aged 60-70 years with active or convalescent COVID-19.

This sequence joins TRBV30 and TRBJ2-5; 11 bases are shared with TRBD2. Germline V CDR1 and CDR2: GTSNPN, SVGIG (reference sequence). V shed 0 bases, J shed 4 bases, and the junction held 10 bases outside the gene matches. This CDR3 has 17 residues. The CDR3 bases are TGTGCCTGGAGTGTAGGTAGCGGGAGGGCCGGGGGAGAGACCCAGTACTTC. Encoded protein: CAWSVGSGRAGGETQYF.

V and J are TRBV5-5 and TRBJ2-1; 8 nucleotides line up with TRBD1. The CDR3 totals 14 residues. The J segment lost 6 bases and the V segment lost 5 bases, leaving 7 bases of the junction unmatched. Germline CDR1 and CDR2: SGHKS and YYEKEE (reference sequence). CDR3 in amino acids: CASSRRTGINEQFF. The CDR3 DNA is TGTGCCAGCAGTCGACGGACAGGGATCAATGAGCAGTTCTTC.

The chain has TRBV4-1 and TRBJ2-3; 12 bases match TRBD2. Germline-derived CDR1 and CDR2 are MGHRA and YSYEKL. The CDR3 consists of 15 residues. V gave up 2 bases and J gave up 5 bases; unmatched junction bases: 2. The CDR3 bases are TGCGCCAGCAGCCAACTAGCGGGGGGGCGAGATACGCAGTATTTT. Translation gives CASSQLAGGRDTQYF.

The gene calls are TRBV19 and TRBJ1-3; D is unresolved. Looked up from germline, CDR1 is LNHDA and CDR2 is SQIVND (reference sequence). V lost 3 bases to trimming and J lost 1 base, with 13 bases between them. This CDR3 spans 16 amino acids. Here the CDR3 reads CASSMGVQRSGNTIYF. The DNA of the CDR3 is TGTGCCAGTAGTATGGGAGTCCAGAGGTCTGGAAACACCATATATTTT.

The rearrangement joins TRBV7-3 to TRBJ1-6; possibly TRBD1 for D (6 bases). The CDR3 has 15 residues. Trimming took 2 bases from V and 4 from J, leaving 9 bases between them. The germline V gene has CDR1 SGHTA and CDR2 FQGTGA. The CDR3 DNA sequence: TGTGCCAGCAGCTTACAGGGGAATTATAATTCACCCCTCCACTTT. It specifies CASSLQGNYNSPLHF.

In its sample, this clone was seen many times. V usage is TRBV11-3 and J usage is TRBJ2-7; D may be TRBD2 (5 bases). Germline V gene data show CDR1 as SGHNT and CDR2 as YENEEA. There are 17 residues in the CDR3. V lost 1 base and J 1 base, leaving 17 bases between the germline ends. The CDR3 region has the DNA TGTGCCAGCAGCTTAGGGAGGCTTTCTATACCTTCCTACGAGCAGTACTTC. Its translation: CASSLGRLSIPSYEQYF.

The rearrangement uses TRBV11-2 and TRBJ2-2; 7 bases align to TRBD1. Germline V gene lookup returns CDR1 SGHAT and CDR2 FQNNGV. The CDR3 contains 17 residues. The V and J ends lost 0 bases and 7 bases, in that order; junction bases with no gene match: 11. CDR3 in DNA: TGTGCCAGCAGCTTAGACGGAAACAGGGGCCGGGTCGGGGAGCTGTTTTTT. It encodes CASSLDGNRGRVGELFF.

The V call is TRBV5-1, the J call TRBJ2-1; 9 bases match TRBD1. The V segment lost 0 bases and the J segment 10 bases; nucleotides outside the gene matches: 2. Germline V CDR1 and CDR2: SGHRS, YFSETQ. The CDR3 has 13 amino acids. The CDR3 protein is CASSLDRGQEQFF. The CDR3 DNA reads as TGCGCCAGCAGCTTGGACAGGGGGCAGGAGCAGTTCTTC.

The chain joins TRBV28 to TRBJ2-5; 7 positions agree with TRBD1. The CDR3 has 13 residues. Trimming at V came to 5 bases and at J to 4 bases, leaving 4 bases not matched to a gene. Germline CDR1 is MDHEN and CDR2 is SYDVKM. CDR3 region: CASSAGGRETQYF. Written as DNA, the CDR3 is TGTGCCAGCAGTGCAGGGGGACGAGAGACCCAGTACTTC. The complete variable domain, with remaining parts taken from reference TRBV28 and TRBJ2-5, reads DVKVTQSSRYLVKRTGEKVFLECVQDMDHENMFWYRQDPGLGLRLIYFSYDVKMKEKGDIPEGYSVSREKKERFSLILESASTNQTSMYLCASSAGGRETQYFGPGTRLLVL.

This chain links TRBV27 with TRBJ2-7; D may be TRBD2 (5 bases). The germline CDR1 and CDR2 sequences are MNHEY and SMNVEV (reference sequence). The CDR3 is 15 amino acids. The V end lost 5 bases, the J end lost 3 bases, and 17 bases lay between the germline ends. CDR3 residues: CASSVGLASYYEQYF. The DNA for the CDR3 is TGTGCCAGCAGTGTGGGCTTAGCGTCATACTACGAGCAGTACTTC.

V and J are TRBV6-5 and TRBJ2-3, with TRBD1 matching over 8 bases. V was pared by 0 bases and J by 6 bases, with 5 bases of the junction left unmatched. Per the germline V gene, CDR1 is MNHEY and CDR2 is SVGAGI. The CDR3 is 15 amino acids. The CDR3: CASSYSGQGIDTQYF. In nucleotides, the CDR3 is TGTGCCAGCAGTTACTCTGGACAGGGAATCGATACGCAGTATTTT.

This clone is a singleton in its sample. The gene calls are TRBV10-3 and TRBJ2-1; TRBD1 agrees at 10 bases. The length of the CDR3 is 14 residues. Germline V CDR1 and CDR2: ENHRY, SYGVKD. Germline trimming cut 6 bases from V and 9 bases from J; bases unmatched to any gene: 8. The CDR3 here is CAISLGQGDAEQFF. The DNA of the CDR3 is TGTGCCATCAGCCTAGGACAGGGGGACGCTGAGCAGTTCTTC.

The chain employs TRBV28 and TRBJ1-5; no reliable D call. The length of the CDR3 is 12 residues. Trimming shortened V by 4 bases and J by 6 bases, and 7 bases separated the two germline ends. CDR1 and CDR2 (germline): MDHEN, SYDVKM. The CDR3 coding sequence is TGTGCCAGCAGTTCGTTTCCTCAGCCCCAGCATTTT. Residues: CASSSFPQPQHF.

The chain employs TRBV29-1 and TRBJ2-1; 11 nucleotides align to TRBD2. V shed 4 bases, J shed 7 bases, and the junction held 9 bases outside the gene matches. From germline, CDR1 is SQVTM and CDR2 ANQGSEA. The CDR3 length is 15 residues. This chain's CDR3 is CSVVILAGVFNEQFF. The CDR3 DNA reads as TGCAGCGTTGTGATACTAGCGGGAGTCTTTAATGAGCAGTTCTTC.

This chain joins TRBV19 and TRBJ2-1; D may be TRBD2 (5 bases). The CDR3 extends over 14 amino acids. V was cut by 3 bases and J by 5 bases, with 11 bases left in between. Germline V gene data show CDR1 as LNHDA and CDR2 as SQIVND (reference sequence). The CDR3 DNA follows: TGTGCCAGTAGTATCCTAGCACAAGACAATGAGCAGTTCTTC. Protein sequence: CASSILAQDNEQFF.

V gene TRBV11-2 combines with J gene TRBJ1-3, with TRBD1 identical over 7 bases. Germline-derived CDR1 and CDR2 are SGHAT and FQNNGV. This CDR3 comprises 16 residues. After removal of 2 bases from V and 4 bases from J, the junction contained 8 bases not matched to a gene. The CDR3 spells CASSLFTGETGNTIYF. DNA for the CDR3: TGTGCCAGCAGCTTATTTACAGGGGAGACAGGAAACACCATATATTTT.

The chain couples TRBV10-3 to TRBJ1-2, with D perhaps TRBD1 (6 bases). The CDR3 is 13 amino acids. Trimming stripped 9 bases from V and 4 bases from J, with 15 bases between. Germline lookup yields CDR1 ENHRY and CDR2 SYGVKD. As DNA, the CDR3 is TGTGCCATGGGGCAGGGGCCGAGCTATGGCTACACCTTC. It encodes CAMGQGPSYGYTF.

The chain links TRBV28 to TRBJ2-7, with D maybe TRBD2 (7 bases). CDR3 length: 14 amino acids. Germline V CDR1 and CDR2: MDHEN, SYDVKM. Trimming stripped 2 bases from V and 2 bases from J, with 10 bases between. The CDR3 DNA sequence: TGTGCCAGCAGTTTAGGGCGGGGGCCCTACGAGCAGTACGTC. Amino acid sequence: CASSLGRGPYEQYV.

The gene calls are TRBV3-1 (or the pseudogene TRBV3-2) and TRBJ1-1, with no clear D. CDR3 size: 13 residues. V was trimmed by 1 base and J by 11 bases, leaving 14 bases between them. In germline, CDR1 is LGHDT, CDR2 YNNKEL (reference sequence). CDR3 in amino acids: CASSQGAGLGAFF. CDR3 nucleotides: TGTGCCAGCAGCCAAGGGGCGGGTCTGGGTGCTTTCTTT.

The CDR3 protein is CASSLERGLGEQYF. For the CDR3, the DNA is TGTGCCAGCAGCTTAGAACGCGGCCTAGGCGAGCAGTACTTC. The chain couples TRBV11-3 to TRBJ2-7; D ambiguous. V shed 0 bases and J shed 6 bases, with 12 bases lying between them. The CDR3 totals 14 residues. Germline V gene data show CDR1 as SGHNT and CDR2 as YENEEA.

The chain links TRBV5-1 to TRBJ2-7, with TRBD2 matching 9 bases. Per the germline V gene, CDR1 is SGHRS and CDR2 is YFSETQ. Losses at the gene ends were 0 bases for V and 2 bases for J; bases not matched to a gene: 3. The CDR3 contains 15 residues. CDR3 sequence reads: CASSLGTSAPYEQYF. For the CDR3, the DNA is TGCGCCAGCAGCTTGGGGACTAGCGCACCCTACGAGCAGTACTTC.

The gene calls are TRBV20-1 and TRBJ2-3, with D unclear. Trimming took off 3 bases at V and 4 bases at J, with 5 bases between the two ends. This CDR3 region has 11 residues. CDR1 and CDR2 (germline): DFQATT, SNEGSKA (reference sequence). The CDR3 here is CSASFSDTQYF. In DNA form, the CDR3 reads TGCAGTGCTAGCTTTTCAGATACGCAGTATTTT.

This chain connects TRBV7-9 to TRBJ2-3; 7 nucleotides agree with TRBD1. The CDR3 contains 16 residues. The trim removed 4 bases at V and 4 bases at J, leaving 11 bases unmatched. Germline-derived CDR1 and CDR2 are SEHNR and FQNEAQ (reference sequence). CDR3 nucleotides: TGTGCCAGCAGCTCCGCAATCGACAGGGTCGCAGATACGCAGTATTTT. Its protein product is CASSSAIDRVADTQYF.

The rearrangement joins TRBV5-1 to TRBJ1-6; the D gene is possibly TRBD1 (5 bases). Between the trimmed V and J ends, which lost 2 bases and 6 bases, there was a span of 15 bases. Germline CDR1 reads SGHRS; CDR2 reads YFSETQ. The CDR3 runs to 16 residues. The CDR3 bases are TGCGCCAGCAGCTTCGGCCCCCCGGGGGGTAATTCACCCCTCCACTTT. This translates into CASSFGPPGGNSPLHF.

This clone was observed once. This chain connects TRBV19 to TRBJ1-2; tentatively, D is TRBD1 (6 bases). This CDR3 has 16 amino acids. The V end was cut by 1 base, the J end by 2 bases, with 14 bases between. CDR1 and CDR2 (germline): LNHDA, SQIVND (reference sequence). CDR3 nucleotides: TGTGCCAGTAGTATAGGGGGGGGCGCCGGAAACTATGGCTACACCTTC. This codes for CASSIGGGAGNYGYTF.

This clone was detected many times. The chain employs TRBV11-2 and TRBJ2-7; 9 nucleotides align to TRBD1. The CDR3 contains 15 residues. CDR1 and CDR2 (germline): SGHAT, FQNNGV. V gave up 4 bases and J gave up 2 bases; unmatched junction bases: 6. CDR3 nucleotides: TGTGCCAGCAGCTGGGCGGGACAGGGACCCTACGAGCAGTACGTC. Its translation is CASSWAGQGPYEQYV.

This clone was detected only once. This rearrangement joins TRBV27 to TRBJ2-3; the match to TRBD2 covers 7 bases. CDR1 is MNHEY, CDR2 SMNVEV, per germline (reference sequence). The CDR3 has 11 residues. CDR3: CGAGVTDTQYF. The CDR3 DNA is TGTGGGGCGGGAGTGACAGATACGCAGTATTTT.

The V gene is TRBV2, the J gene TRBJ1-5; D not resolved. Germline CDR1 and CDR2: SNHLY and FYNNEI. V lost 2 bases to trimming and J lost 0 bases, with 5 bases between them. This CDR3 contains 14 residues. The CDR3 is CASSEQNSNQPQHF. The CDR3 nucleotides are TGTGCCAGCAGTGAACAAAATAGCAATCAGCCCCAGCATTTT.